The present T cell receptor beta chain was sequenced within a study of blood T cell repertoires in COVID-19. Turning to the study itself: COVID-19 samples collected from the United States, Italy and Spain covered acute and convalescent phases.

The age range of participants was 18 to 89 years, with residence in about 25 US areas. In assigning cohorts, the study relied on participant-reported clinical history. Authors' processing steps: Counts of nucleated cells, estimated from reference gene primer amplification, were obtained. Repertoires were generated with immunoSEQ multiplex PCR, while TCRdb's copy carries only in-frame clones and drops some. That table gives V, J and clone size, and the DNA gave D and trimming. The sample has 300,000 to 500,000 clones, approximately 86% seen once; the top ten hold roughly 1.9%. Per the germline V gene, CDR1 is SEHNR and CDR2 is FQNEAQ (reference sequence). Trimming stripped 5 bases from V and 0 bases from J, with 7 bases between. CDR3 length: 13 amino acids.

This TCR came from a middle-aged woman with acute COVID-19. The chain carries TRBV7-9 and TRBJ1-1, with D hard to call. Sequenced input: PBMCs or T cells enriched from blood (not recorded which). The CDR3 sequence is CASSPTMNTEAFF. The CDR3 region has the DNA TGTGCCAGCAGCCCCACTATGAACACTGAAGCTTTCTTT.